The rows below give T cell receptor beta chains drawn from one sample of a study of T cell repertoires in cytomegalovirus infection. MiXCR, applied by TCRdb to the reads, yields one record per CDR3 protein. The sample includes about 310,000 distinct CDR3 sequences, roughly 15% seen only once; the top ten take about 12%. Material: PBMCs. All receptors come from a human donor in good health (CMV status not recorded). Some clones in this sample may be carry-over from other donors' samples. Each CDR3 is given with its conserved first and last residue. Fields, in order: J gene, V gene, D gene, clone size, CDR3 protein, CDR3 DNA. A D gene is named only where the DNA matches it firmly. Size is omitted from some rows. Given values are once, few, many or a class for expanded clones.

>TRBJ1-4|TRBV27|TRBD1|few
CASSLSFTDRGEKLFF
TGTGCCAGCAGTTTATCGTTTACGGACAGGGGTGAAAAACTGTTTTTT
>TRBJ2-7|TRBV5-5|NA|NA
CASSLVPDNSYEQYF
TGTGCCAGCAGCTTGGTACCAGACAACTCCTACGAGCAGTACTTC
>TRBJ1-3|TRBV2|NA|NA
CASGRSWGGNTIYF
TGTGCCAGCGGGAGGTCATGGGGCGGAAACACCATATATTTT
>TRBJ2-1|TRBV6-1|NA|NA
CASSPTLYNNPYF
TGTGCCAGCAGTCCTACCCTTTACAATAATCCTTACTTC
>TRBJ2-7|TRBV20-1|TRBD1|NA
CSAPRGAGGHEQYF
TGCAGTGCCCCCCGAGGGGCAGGGGGCCACGAGCAGTACTTC
>TRBJ2-7|TRBV7-9|TRBD1|NA
CASSSGTGIYEQYF
TGTGCCAGCAGCTCCGGGACAGGGATATACGAGCAGTACTTC
>TRBJ1-4|TRBV12-3/TRBV12-4|NA|many
CASSSAGNEKLFF
TGTGCCAGCAGTTCCGCAGGGAATGAAAAACTGTTTTTT
>TRBJ1-5|TRBV20-1|NA|few
CSAPAQGSVNQPQHF
TGCAGTGCCCCCGCCCAGGGTTCGGTAAATCAGCCCCAGCATTTT
>TRBJ1-6|TRBV7-2|TRBD1|many
CASSLAGTGNSPLHF
TGTGCCAGCAGCTTAGCGGGGACAGGGAATTCACCCCTCCACTTT
>TRBJ2-3|TRBV19|NA|few
CASSMAGAISTDTQYF
TGTGCCAGTAGTATGGCGGGGGCTATAAGCACAGATACGCAGTATTTT
>TRBJ2-7|TRBV7-2|TRBD1|many
CASSTGTGNREQYF
TGTGCCAGCAGCACCGGGACAGGGAATCGCGAGCAGTACTTC
>TRBJ1-1|TRBV7-4|NA|NA
CASRTSWSTEAFF
TGTGCCAGCCGAACATCCTGGAGCACTGAAGCTTTCTTT
>TRBJ2-7|TRBV7-9|TRBD1|many
CASSNERPGQGSYEQYF
TGTGCCAGCAGCAACGAACGACCGGGACAGGGCTCCTACGAGCAGTACTTC
>TRBJ1-6|TRBV6-1|NA|NA
CASSKGDSYNSPLHF
TGTGCCAGCAGTAAAGGGGATTCCTATAATTCACCCCTCCACTTT
>TRBJ1-2|TRBV11-2|NA|NA
CASSLENSGGYTF
TGTGCCAGCAGCTTAGAGAACAGCGGTGGCTACACCTTC
>TRBJ2-1|TRBV7-9|NA|NA
CASSPRRGVLVYSYNEQFF
TGTGCCAGCAGCCCCCGAAGGGGGGTGCTCGTGTACTCCTACAATGAGCAGTTCTTC
>TRBJ1-2|TRBV6-2/TRBV6-3|NA|many
CASSYGGNYGYTF
TGTGCCAGCAGTTACGGGGGAAACTATGGCTACACCTTC
>TRBJ2-1|TRBV28|NA|NA
CASSLVTSGSEQFF
TGTGCCAGCAGTTTAGTGACTAGTGGGAGTGAGCAGTTCTTC
>TRBJ2-1|TRBV11-1|TRBD2|NA
CASSLLAGGPTYNEQFF
TGTGCCAGCAGCCTCCTGGCGGGGGGCCCAACTTACAATGAGCAGTTCTTC
>TRBJ1-1|TRBV28|NA|few
CASTVQPGTEAFF
TGTGCCAGCACCGTGCAACCGGGCACTGAAGCTTTCTTT
>TRBJ2-7|TRBV27|NA|many
CASSLSAPGRAGSSYEQYF
TGTGCCAGCAGTTTATCGGCGCCGGGTCGAGCCGGGAGCTCCTACGAGCAGTACTTC
>TRBJ2-7|TRBV7-6|NA|many
CASSLATPLGAEQYF
TGTGCCAGCAGCTTAGCGACTCCCTTAGGGGCCGAGCAGTACTTC
>TRBJ1-4|TRBV2|NA|NA
CASRTGSDEKLFF
TGTGCCAGCAGGACAGGATCCGATGAAAAACTGTTTTTT
>TRBJ1-2|TRBV5-3|NA|few
CASSMITAGNYGYTF
TGTGCCAGCAGCATGATTACAGCGGGTAACTATGGCTACACCTTC
>TRBJ1-5|TRBV7-2|TRBD1|NA
CASSLETGPVQPQHF
TGTGCCAGCAGCTTAGAGACAGGGCCGGTTCAGCCCCAGCATTTT
>TRBJ2-2|TRBV12-3/TRBV12-4|TRBD1|many
CASRDRDRGIAGELFF
TGTGCCAGCAGAGACCGGGACAGGGGAATAGCCGGGGAGCTGTTTTTT
>TRBJ1-2|TRBV16|TRBD1|NA
CASSLGDRINYGYTF
TGTGCCAGCAGCCTGGGGGACAGAATCAACTATGGCTACACCTTC
>TRBJ2-1|TRBV5-1|NA|NA
CASSPGLLINEQFF
TGCGCCAGCAGTCCGGGGCTCTTAATCAATGAGCAGTTCTTC
>TRBJ2-5|TRBV6-1|NA|many
CASSGDTGQETQYF
TGTGCCAGCAGTGGTGACACCGGACAAGAGACCCAGTACTTC
>TRBJ2-1|TRBV19|NA|few
CASNLLGEYLYNEQFF
TGTGCCAGTAATCTCTTGGGAGAGTACCTATACAATGAGCAGTTCTTC
>TRBJ2-7|TRBV6-1|TRBD1|NA
CASKNGDSSYEQYF
TGTGCCAGCAAAAATGGGGACAGCTCCTACGAGCAGTACTTC
>TRBJ2-7|TRBV25-1|NA|few
CASTADGPHEQYF
TGTGCCAGTACCGCGGACGGACCCCACGAGCAGTACTTC
>TRBJ1-2|TRBV7-9|TRBD1|NA
CASSSRQGGSNGYTF
TGTGCCAGCAGCTCCCGACAGGGAGGATCGAATGGCTACACCTTC
>TRBJ1-2|TRBV5-4|NA|NA
CASSLGGGPYGYTF
TGTGCCAGCAGCTTGGGTGGGGGGCCCTATGGCTACACCTTC
>TRBJ2-2|TRBV7-8|NA|many
CASSLLSGKNTGELFF
TGTGCCAGCAGCTTATTGAGTGGGAAGAACACCGGGGAGCTGTTTTTT
>TRBJ2-7|TRBV11-2|NA|many
CASSADASSYEQYF
TGTGCCAGCAGCGCAGACGCGAGCTCCTACGAGCAGTACTTC
>TRBJ2-3|TRBV24-1|NA|NA
CATSEGDGRTDTQYF
TGTGCCACCAGTGAGGGAGACGGTCGCACAGATACGCAGTATTTT
>TRBJ1-5|TRBV6-6|NA|NA
CASSYPGPTQPQHF
TGTGCCAGCAGTTATCCAGGCCCCACTCAGCCCCAGCATTTT
>TRBJ2-3|TRBV20-1|TRBD2|NA
CSGVAGGSSTDTQYF
TGCAGTGGGGTAGCGGGGGGATCTAGCACAGATACGCAGTATTTT
>TRBJ1-1|TRBV7-9|NA|few
CASSFERTEAFF
TGTGCCAGCAGCTTTGAGAGAACTGAAGCTTTCTTT
>TRBJ1-1|TRBV4-1|NA|NA
CASSHPLQREKAFF
TGCGCCAGCAGCCACCCACTTCAGCGAGAAAAAGCTTTCTTT
>TRBJ1-1|TRBV6-5|NA|NA
CASSYGTGSTVTEAFF
TGTGCCAGCAGTTACGGAACAGGGTCAACAGTCACTGAAGCTTTCTTT
>TRBJ2-1|TRBV11-1|TRBD2|many
CASRHAGLAGINEQFF
TGTGCCAGCAGACACGCGGGACTAGCGGGGATTAATGAGCAGTTCTTC
>TRBJ2-2|TRBV12-3/TRBV12-4|NA|many
CASNLGNGELFF
TGTGCCAGCAACCTGGGGAACGGGGAGCTGTTTTTT
>TRBJ2-6|TRBV6-1|NA|few
CASSRADSGANVLTF
TGTGCCAGCAGTCGAGCTGACTCTGGGGCCAACGTCCTGACTTTC
>TRBJ1-2|TRBV28|NA|NA
CAVASNYGYTF
TGTGCCGTAGCTTCTAACTATGGCTACACCTTC
>TRBJ2-7|TRBV7-8|NA|many
CASSLSSVTDEQYF
TGTGCCAGCAGCTTATCCTCGGTGACAGACGAGCAGTACTTC
>TRBJ1-5|TRBV6-6|TRBD1|few
CASSYSFSGQGDQPQHF
TGTGCCAGCAGTTACTCGTTTTCCGGACAGGGAGATCAGCCCCAGCATTTT
>TRBJ2-2|TRBV7-3|NA|few
CASSPKGGTGELFF
TGTGCCAGCAGCCCTAAAGGGGGGACCGGGGAGCTGTTTTTT
>TRBJ1-5|TRBV7-9|NA|NA
CASSLDRGGNQPQHF
TGTGCCAGCAGCTTAGACCGGGGGGGAAATCAGCCCCAGCATTTT
>TRBJ1-5|TRBV4-3|TRBD1|NA
CASSQDWTGYNQPQHF
TGCGCCAGCAGCCAAGACTGGACAGGCTACAATCAGCCCCAGCATTTT
>TRBJ2-2|TRBV7-2|TRBD2|many
CASGKLAGGPRTGELFF
TGTGCCAGCGGAAAACTAGCGGGGGGGCCCCGGACCGGGGAGCTGTTTTTT
>TRBJ2-3|TRBV11-2|NA|many
CASSLGVGPGTPQYF
TGTGCCAGCAGCTTAGGTGTCGGGCCCGGGACCCCGCAGTATTTT